Listed here is a single TCR beta chain. The antigen remains unidentified. The repertoire was sequenced with immunoSEQ multiplex PCR; TCRdb's copy has only in-frame clones and lacks some. This sample has about 140,000 clones, with approximately 80% found just once. This sample was included in a study of cytotoxic CD8 clonotypes in ibrutinib-treated CLL. Regarding the study as a whole: Starting clonality was above that of age-matched healthy donors and tracked circulating CD8+ T-cell counts.

Losses at the gene ends were 4 bases for V and 10 bases for J; bases not matched to a gene: 10. Germline values: CDR1 SGHRS, CDR2 YFSETQ. This CDR3 region has 16 residues. The origin of this receptor is a human donor with chronic lymphocytic leukemia. The J gene is TRBJ1-6, the V gene TRBV5-1, with TRBD1 matching 11 bases. The input for sequencing was PBMCs, taken after 36 months of ibrutinib treatment. The CDR3 loop reads CASSPLWDRGNSPLHF. CDR3 DNA: TGCGCCAGCAGCCCTTTGTGGGACAGGGGGAACTCACCCCTCCACTTT.